Listed below are T cell receptor beta chains from one sample, sequenced in a study of blood T cells in healthy people across ages. TCRdb ran MiXCR on the 5' RACE reads and lists one entry per CDR3 protein. The repertoire includes 910,000 or so distinct CDR3 sequences, approximately 50% of them detected once, and 20% to 25% sits in the top ten. Material for sequencing was blood. The origin of the receptors is an older woman in good health. The CDR3 runs from the conserved cysteine through the conserved F or W. The D gene is left open where the match is weak. Clone size appears in some rows only: once, few, many, or a class for an expanded clone.

cdr3_nt,cdr3_aa,d_call,v_call,clone_size,j_call
TGCGCCAGCAGCTTGGTAGAGGGGGCCGCAAACGAGCAGTACTTC,CASSLVEGAANEQYF,TRBD1,TRBV5-1,.,TRBJ2-7
TGCAGTGCTAGAGATCCTAGCGGGAGGTCCTACGAGCAGTACTTC,CSARDPSGRSYEQYF,TRBD2,TRBV20-1,few,TRBJ2-7
TGTGCCAGCAGTGTCGGACAGGGCTCGAATTCACCCCTCCACTTT,CASSVGQGSNSPLHF,TRBD1,TRBV28,.,TRBJ1-6
TGCGCCAGCAGCCAAGGGGCTAGCGGGAGTGGGGAGACCCAGTACTTC,CASSQGASGSGETQYF,TRBD2,TRBV4-1,.,TRBJ2-5
TGTGCCAGCAGTCCTCGCTACAGGGGCGCTTATCGTTCACCCCTCCACTTT,CASSPRYRGAYRSPLHF,TRBD1,TRBV6-1,.,TRBJ1-6
TGTGCCAGCAGACCCTTGGTGAGCTACTCTGGGGCCAACGTCCTGACTTTC,CASRPLVSYSGANVLTF,.,TRBV7-9,.,TRBJ2-6
TGCAGCGCCGCGGGGAGAAGCTCCTACAATGAGCAGTTCTTC,CSAAGRSSYNEQFF,.,TRBV20-1,.,TRBJ2-1
TGCAGTGCTGGCAAACAGGGGAGAGATACGCAGTATTTT,CSAGKQGRDTQYF,TRBD1,TRBV20-1,.,TRBJ2-3
TGTGCCAGCAGTTTGGGGTTGATAGCAGATACGCAGTATTTT,CASSLGLIADTQYF,.,TRBV12-3/TRBV12-4,.,TRBJ2-3
TGTGCCAGCAGTTTTAATGGGAGGGAAGTCACGAACACTGAAGCTTTCTTT,CASSFNGREVTNTEAFF,.,TRBV28,.,TRBJ1-1
TGCAGTGCTGCCGGGACTAGCGGGAGAAGCACAGATACGCAGTATTTT,CSAAGTSGRSTDTQYF,TRBD2,TRBV20-1,.,TRBJ2-3
TGTGCCAGCGATGGGGGCTCTGGGGCCAACGTCCTGACTTTC,CASDGGSGANVLTF,.,TRBV9,few,TRBJ2-6
TGTGCCAGCAGCTTTGGAGGCTACGATACGCAGTATTTT,CASSFGGYDTQYF,.,TRBV7-3,few,TRBJ2-3
TGTGCCAGCAGCGTAGACGGGAGTACCTTGGAGACCCAGTACTTC,CASSVDGSTLETQYF,.,TRBV9,few,TRBJ2-5
TGTGCCAGCAGCTTCGACGGGACAGGGGTGTACGAGCAGTACTTC,CASSFDGTGVYEQYF,TRBD1,TRBV7-2,.,TRBJ2-7
TGTGCCAGCAGAGGGGACAGGTATAGCAATCAGCCCCAGCATTTT,CASRGDRYSNQPQHF,TRBD1,TRBV27,.,TRBJ1-5
TGTGCCAGCAGTCCCGGGCGACGGTCCCCGGGGCAGTACTTC,CASSPGRRSPGQYF,.,TRBV6-5,.,TRBJ2-5
TGTGCCAGCAGTGCCCGCTCCTACAATGAGCAGTTCTTC,CASSARSYNEQFF,.,TRBV12-3/TRBV12-4,few,TRBJ2-1
TGTGTCAGCTCAATTGGCCAGCAAGAGACCCAGTACTTC,CVSSIGQQETQYF,.,TRBV18,.,TRBJ2-5
TGCGCCAGCAGCGTGGGACTGACAGGGACAGATACGCAGTATTTT,CASSVGLTGTDTQYF,.,TRBV5-1,few,TRBJ2-3
TGTGCCAGCAGGGCGGACAGGGGTGTCCCTGAAGCTTTCTTT,CASRADRGVPEAFF,TRBD1,TRBV12-3/TRBV12-4,few,TRBJ1-1
TGTGCCATCACGTCGGAGGAAGGGACTAGCGGGAGGTGGAGCACAGATACGCAGTATTTT,CAITSEEGTSGRWSTDTQYF,TRBD2,TRBV2,.,TRBJ2-3
TGCGCCAGCAGTCTCTCGGGAAGCTCCTACAATGAGCAGTACTTC,CASSLSGSSYNEQYF,.,TRBV10-1,few,TRBJ2-7
TGCAGCGTTGAGGCAGGAAGTGGTGATACGCAGTATTTT,CSVEAGSGDTQYF,.,TRBV29-1,few,TRBJ2-3
TGTGCCAGCAGTCGAGGGGGAAAGACCCAGTACTTC,CASSRGGKTQYF,.,TRBV6-5,few,TRBJ2-5
TGTGCCAGCAGCTTAGGGCGCCCGACAATCTACGAGCAGTACTTC,CASSLGRPTIYEQYF,.,TRBV7-9,.,TRBJ2-7
TGTGCCATCAGTGAACTCACGGGGCTAGAGACCCAGTACTTC,CAISELTGLETQYF,.,TRBV10-3,.,TRBJ2-5
TGCGCCAGCAGCCAGGTTGGGGGACGGGCCTACGAGCAGTACTTC,CASSQVGGRAYEQYF,.,TRBV4-1,few,TRBJ2-7
TGTGCCAGCAGCCAAGTGAATCCGCCCGCTGGCGAGCAGTACTTC,CASSQVNPPAGEQYF,.,TRBV3-1,few,TRBJ2-7
TGCAGTGCTAGGAGCGGGGCTAGCGGGAGGAGTTCTGGGGCCAACGTCCTGACTTTC,CSARSGASGRSSGANVLTF,TRBD2,TRBV20-1,.,TRBJ2-6
TGTGCCAGCTCACCAGACAGGGTAGCCGAGCAGTACTTC,CASSPDRVAEQYF,TRBD1,TRBV18,.,TRBJ2-7
TGTGCCAGCAGCGTAAGAGGGGGACGGTCTAATTCACTCCTCCACTTT,CASSVRGGRSNSLLHF,.,TRBV9,.,TRBJ1-6
TGTGCCAGCAGAAAGGGACTGAACACCGGGGAGCTGTTTTTT,CASRKGLNTGELFF,.,TRBV6-2/TRBV6-3,.,TRBJ2-2
TGCAGTGCTAGAGATCGGACGCCTCGCGGCGGTGGCACAGATACGCAGTATTTT,CSARDRTPRGGGTDTQYF,.,TRBV20-1,.,TRBJ2-3
TGTGCCAGCAGTTCCCCCCGAGAGGACTCCTATAATTCACCCCTCCACTTT,CASSSPREDSYNSPLHF,.,TRBV28,.,TRBJ1-6
TGTGCCAGCAGATTGAGCGGTGGGAGAGATCTTGAGTTTGCGTACTTC,CASRLSGGRDLEFAYF,.,TRBV14,.,TRBJ2-5
TGTGCCAGCAGCCAAACTCCTAGCGGGACCTACGAGCAGTACTTC,CASSQTPSGTYEQYF,TRBD2,TRBV3-1,.,TRBJ2-7
TGCGCCAGCAGCCCGGGACGCCCGGAGTACAATGAGCAGTTCTTC,CASSPGRPEYNEQFF,.,TRBV5-1,.,TRBJ2-1
TGTGCCAGCAGTTACTCGGGTCAGGGCGAGGGCTACACCTTC,CASSYSGQGEGYTF,.,TRBV6-6,few,TRBJ1-2
TGCAGTGCCCACGGGACTAGCGCGTACGAGCAGTACTTC,CSAHGTSAYEQYF,TRBD2,TRBV20-1,.,TRBJ2-7
TGTGCCAGCAGAGATCATAGCGGGAGTCTGTACGAGCAGTACTTC,CASRDHSGSLYEQYF,TRBD2,TRBV12-3/TRBV12-4,.,TRBJ2-7
TGTGCCACCGGGACAGGGTCCCCCTACGAGCAGTACTTC,CATGTGSPYEQYF,TRBD1,TRBV28,.,TRBJ2-7
TGCAGCGTTGAGAAAGTCCTAGCGGGAGAGGGGCCGGCGGAGACCCAGTACTTC,CSVEKVLAGEGPAETQYF,TRBD2,TRBV29-1,.,TRBJ2-5
TGCGCCAGCAGCTTGTCATTGGGTGATGAGACCCAGTACTTC,CASSLSLGDETQYF,.,TRBV5-1,once,TRBJ2-5
TGTGCCAGCGGGGGGTCCACGGCAGCTTTCTTT,CASGGSTAAFF,.,TRBV28,once,TRBJ1-1
TGTGCCAGCTCACCGTTGGAGATACAGGGGGGCATCGAGCAGTACTTC,CASSPLEIQGGIEQYF,TRBD1,TRBV18,.,TRBJ2-7
TGCAGTGGACGTGAGGCCCCCAATCAGCCCCAGCATTTT,CSGREAPNQPQHF,.,TRBV20-1,.,TRBJ1-5
TGCAGTGCTACTGACCCGAACACTGAAGCTTTCTTT,CSATDPNTEAFF,.,TRBV20-1,.,TRBJ1-1